The 17 T cell receptor beta chains reported below all come from one sample, sequenced in a study of spatial heterogeneity in lung cancer. TCRdb re-called the 5' RACE reads through MiXCR, storing one row per CDR3 protein. The table has under 75,000 distinct CDR3 sequences, 7.5% to 8.5% seen once; the top ten hold more than 13%. Time point of the sample: sample taken at primary tumor resection. Unsorted whole RNA samples from tumor, nontumor lung or frozen PBMC were sequenced. The starting material was PBMCs, obtained at surgery. All receptors derive from a female donor with early-stage non-small cell lung cancer.

The chain has TRBV7-6 and TRBJ1-4; TRBD1 agrees at 10 bases. From germline, CDR1 is SGHVS and CDR2 FNYEAQ. The CDR3 contains 15 residues. V was clipped by 5 bases and J by 8 bases; unmatched bases: 8. CDR3 loop: CASSPPGQGVEKLFF. DNA for the CDR3: TGTGCCAGCAGCCCTCCAGGACAGGGGGTGGAAAAACTGTTTTTT.

The genes are TRBV5-6 and TRBJ2-3, with TRBD2 matching 7 bases. Germline CDR1 SGHDT, CDR2 YYEEEE. The CDR3 spans 14 residues. The V and J ends lost 5 bases and 7 bases, in that order; junction bases with no gene match: 10. The CDR3 DNA reads as TGTGCCAGCAGTCCAGGACTAGAGCCTAATACGCAGTATTTT. It translates to CASSPGLEPNTQYF.

This clonotype has ten or more counts. The chain uses TRBV7-8 and TRBJ2-3, with no clear D. CDR3 length: 13 amino acids. CDR1 and CDR2 (germline): SGHVS, FQNEAQ. V gave up 1 base and J gave up 4 bases, with 6 bases separating them. As DNA, the CDR3 is TGTGCCAGCAGCTTAGAGGTGGCAGATACGCAGTATTTT. The encoded protein is CASSLEVADTQYF.

V gene TRBV4-2 combines with J gene TRBJ2-2; D unclear. Germline CDR1 reads LGHNA; CDR2 reads YNFKEQ. This CDR3 contains 18 residues. The ends were cut back, 0 bases at V and 4 bases at J, with 18 bases in the middle. CDR3 sequence: CASSQDIEFRPSTGELFF. The CDR3 DNA follows: TGTGCCAGCAGCCAAGATATCGAGTTCCGGCCTTCCACCGGGGAGCTGTTTTTT.

The CDR3 loop reads CASSSGTSGTYNEQFF. CDR3 nucleotide sequence: TGTGCCAGCAGCTCAGGGACTAGCGGGACCTACAATGAGCAGTTCTTC. This rearrangement joins TRBV7-8 to TRBJ2-1; 13 nucleotides agree with TRBD2. This CDR3 spans 16 amino acids. Germline CDR1 SGHVS, CDR2 FQNEAQ. V gave up 4 bases and J gave up 2 bases; unmatched junction bases: 2.

This clonotype was observed many times. The J gene is TRBJ2-2, the V gene TRBV3-1, with TRBD2 matching over 13 bases. Per the germline V gene, CDR1 is LGHDT and CDR2 is YNNKEL (reference sequence). The CDR3 covers 16 residues. V trimming: 4 bases; J trimming: 5 bases; junction bases outside the gene matches: 4. The DNA of the CDR3 is TGTGCCAGCAGCCCGCCGACTAGCGGGGGGACCGGGGAGCTGTTTTTT. Its translation: CASSPPTSGGTGELFF.

Worth noting for this clonotype: One junction end disagrees with the germline gene, perhaps due to a read error. V gene TRBV7-3 combines with J gene TRBJ2-3; D is unresolved. Germline V CDR1 and CDR2: SGHTA, FQGTGA. The length of the CDR3 is 13 residues. The CDR3 loop is CASSLDSLGTQYF. The CDR3 DNA follows: TGTGCTAGCAGCTTAGACTCCCTAGGAACGCAGTATTTT.

The rearrangement uses TRBV20-1 and TRBJ1-5, with D perhaps TRBD1 (5 bases). This CDR3 spans 17 amino acids. V lost 0 bases, J lost 1 base, and 16 bases lay in between. Germline values: CDR1 DFQATT, CDR2 SNEGSKA (reference sequence). The CDR3 region has the DNA TGCAGTGCTAGAGATCCCGCAGGGTCCGGAAGCAATCAGCCCCAGCATTTT. Protein sequence: CSARDPAGSGSNQPQHF.

The chain employs TRBV3-1 and TRBJ2-3; no reliable D call. The CDR3 has 15 amino acids. Germline CDR1 LGHDT, CDR2 YNNKEL (reference sequence). V was cut by 1 base and J by 4 bases, with 12 bases left in between. The CDR3 DNA sequence: TGTGCCAGCAGCCAAGGAATAGGATTCGCAGATACGCAGTATTTT. Amino acids: CASSQGIGFADTQYF.

This clonotype was observed a few times. This chain links TRBV6-5 with TRBJ2-1; 7 bases align to TRBD2. The trim removed 6 bases at V and 4 bases at J, leaving 3 bases unmatched. The CDR3 is 13 residues long. Germline CDR1 MNHEY, CDR2 SVGAGI. The CDR3 loop is CASSGGTYNEQFF. In nucleotides, the CDR3 is TGTGCCAGCAGCGGGGGGACTTACAATGAGCAGTTCTTC.

This rearrangement joins TRBV28 to TRBJ2-7, with 13 bases that match TRBD2. V was pared by 5 bases and J by 4 bases, with 2 bases of the junction left unmatched. The CDR3 sequence is 14 residues long. The germline V gene encodes CDR1 MDHEN and CDR2 SYDVKM. DNA for the CDR3: TGTGCCAGCAGTAAACTAGCGGGGGGGTACGAGCAGTACGTC. It is translated as CASSKLAGGYEQYV.

This clonotype was counted ten times or more. The chain links TRBV2 to TRBJ2-4; D is uncertain. From germline, CDR1 is SNHLY and CDR2 FYNNEI. This CDR3 has 11 residues. V was cut by 7 bases and J by 5 bases, with 6 bases left in between. The CDR3 spells CASTPENIQYF. The DNA of the CDR3 is TGTGCCAGCACTCCGGAAAACATTCAGTACTTC.

This clonotype was observed a few times. The CDR3 DNA follows: TGTGCCAGCAGAACCCAGGGGGATTGGACCGGGGAGCTGTTTTTT. Translating it yields CASRTQGDWTGELFF. This chain connects TRBV2 to TRBJ2-2; 7 positions match TRBD1. The trim removed 6 bases at V and 5 bases at J, leaving 9 bases unmatched. This CDR3 comprises 15 residues. Germline CDR1 is SNHLY and CDR2 is FYNNEI.

There are many counts of this clonotype. V usage is TRBV27 and J usage is TRBJ2-1; TRBD2 matches at 8 bases. The CDR3 loop spans 14 amino acids. Per germline, CDR1 MNHEY and CDR2 SMNVEV (reference sequence). J lost 6 bases, V lost 2 bases, and 3 bases had no gene match. The CDR3 DNA reads TGTGCCAGCAGTTTAACTAGCGGAACCAATGAGCAGTTCTTC. Encoded protein: CASSLTSGTNEQFF.

This clonotype showed up many times. The V and J genes are TRBV28 and TRBJ2-2, with TRBD2 as a possible D gene (6 bases). Deletions cut 11 bases from V and 1 base from J, with 14 bases between. Germline V CDR1 and CDR2: MDHEN, SYDVKM. The CDR3 spans 14 residues. The CDR3 here is CAGREAGNTGELFF. CDR3 sequence (DNA): TGTGCCGGACGCGAAGCGGGGAACACCGGGGAGCTGTTTTTT.

This clonotype has ten or more counts. The J gene is TRBJ2-5, the V gene TRBV11-2; TRBD1 matches at 8 bases. The CDR3 contains 15 residues. From germline, CDR1 is SGHAT and CDR2 FQNNGV. V was clipped by 2 bases and J by 2 bases; unmatched bases: 4. The DNA for the CDR3 is TGTGCCAGCAGCTTAAGCAGGGGGCGGCAAGAGACCCAGTACTTC. Residues: CASSLSRGRQETQYF.

The chain recombines TRBV6-5 with TRBJ2-5; 8 nucleotides align to TRBD2. Germline CDR1 is MNHEY and CDR2 is SVGAGI. Losses at the gene ends were 4 bases for V and 10 bases for J; bases not matched to a gene: 2. The CDR3 totals 11 residues. CDR3 coding DNA: TGTGCCAGCAGTTCCCGGGAGGGCCAGTACTTC. Its protein product is CASSSREGQYF.